These 7 T cell receptor beta chains share one sample of origin, sequenced in a study of blood T cell repertoires in COVID-19. Generated by immunoSEQ multiplex PCR, the TCRdb table keeps only in-frame clones and is missing some. The repertoire holds roughly 63,000 clones, with under 80% as singletons. Sequences were obtained from peripheral blood. Source of these receptors: a human donor in a cohort sampled during active COVID-19.

The J gene is TRBJ2-1, the V gene TRBV10-1, with 8 positions matching TRBD2. Germline lookup yields CDR1 WNHNN and CDR2 SYGVQD (reference sequence). The CDR3 totals 16 residues. Losses at the gene ends were 6 bases for V and 6 bases for J; bases not matched to a gene: 13. The CDR3 DNA follows: TGCGCCAGCAGCCAACTAGGAATTAGCGGGATCAATGAGCAGTTCTTC. The encoded protein is CASSQLGISGINEQFF.

This clone was recorded only once. V gene TRBV29-1 combines with J gene TRBJ1-2; a weak D match, TRBD1 (5 bases). V lost 1 base to trimming and J lost 7 bases, with 10 bases between them. CDR1 SQVTM and CDR2 ANQGSEA come from the germline V gene. The CDR3 runs 12 residues. The CDR3 DNA follows: TGCAGCGTTGAAGGGGGGGGAGGTGGCTACACCTTC. It yields the protein CSVEGGGGGYTF.

The chain links TRBV30 to TRBJ1-6; 7 bases agree with TRBD1. J gave up 7 bases and V 5 bases, and 8 bases lay outside the gene matches. Per germline, CDR1 GTSNPN and CDR2 SVGIG (reference sequence). The CDR3 runs 14 residues. In DNA, the CDR3 is TGTGCCTGGGACTCCGACAGGGTCAATTCACCCCTCCACTTT. Its translation is CAWDSDRVNSPLHF.

The V call is TRBV11-1, the J call TRBJ1-1; D call uncertain. The CDR3 has 13 amino acids. Trimming shortened V by 1 base and J by 0 bases, and 3 bases separated the two germline ends. CDR1 and CDR2 (germline): SGHAT, FQDESV (reference sequence). CDR3 nucleotides: TGTGCCAGCAGCTTAGGGCTGAACACTGAAGCTTTCTTT. It is translated as CASSLGLNTEAFF.

V and J are TRBV14 and TRBJ2-3, with D possibly matching TRBD2 (5 bases). The CDR3 runs 15 residues. Trimming shortened V by 3 bases and J by 0 bases, and 10 bases separated the two germline ends. Germline CDR1 reads SGHDN; CDR2 reads FVKESK. The CDR3 spells CASSQRVSSTDTQYF. CDR3 bases: TGTGCCAGCAGCCAGCGGGTCTCTAGCACAGATACGCAGTATTTT.

The chain couples TRBV28 to TRBJ2-7, with D perhaps TRBD2 (5 bases). The CDR3 loop spans 13 amino acids. Trimming took off 6 bases at V and 3 bases at J, with 12 bases between the two ends. Germline loops: CDR1 MDHEN, CDR2 SYDVKM. The CDR3 reads CASSQSGIYEQYF. CDR3 bases: TGTGCCAGCAGCCAAAGCGGAATCTACGAGCAGTACTTC.

The chain combines TRBV24-1 with TRBJ1-5; no clear D gene. There are 15 residues in the CDR3. Germline CDR1 reads KGHDR; CDR2 reads SFDVKD. V was clipped by 4 bases and J by 0 bases, with 9 bases between them. The CDR3 here is CATSERHNSNQPQHF. The CDR3 region has the DNA TGTGCCACCAGTGAAAGACATAATAGCAATCAGCCCCAGCATTTT.